The clone carrying this TCR beta chain was seen a handful of times. Researchers made TCR beta libraries by using iRepertoire HTBI primers and running Arm-PCR on CDR3 regions. One entry per CDR3 protein, called by TCRdb with MiXCR from the multiplex PCR reads. This sample carries 420,000 or so distinct CDR3 sequences, roughly 15% of them seen once, and the ten largest clones take about 23%. Time point denoted: newly diagnosed GD, antithyroid drugs for less than 3 months. Following extraction of RNA from PBMCs, that RNA was used to make the TCR library. Trimming pared 3 bases from V and 3 bases from J, leaving 17 bases between. This CDR3 comprises 15 residues. Per germline, CDR1 DFQATT and CDR2 SNEGSKA (reference sequence). The data belong to a study of regulatory T cells in long-lasting Graves disease. These same data were also listed under a study on T cells in Graves' hyperthyroidism and ophthalmopathy.

This specimen was peripheral blood mononuclear cells (PBMCs), taken at new diagnosis, from a patient treated with antithyroid drugs. The V call is TRBV20-1, the J call TRBJ1-2; the D gene is possibly TRBD1 (6 bases). This clonotype was sampled from a woman younger than 30 with Graves disease. The CDR3 loop is CSARMDSPPDYGYTF. As DNA, the CDR3 is TGCAGTGCTAGGATGGACAGCCCCCCTGACTATGGCTACACCTTC.